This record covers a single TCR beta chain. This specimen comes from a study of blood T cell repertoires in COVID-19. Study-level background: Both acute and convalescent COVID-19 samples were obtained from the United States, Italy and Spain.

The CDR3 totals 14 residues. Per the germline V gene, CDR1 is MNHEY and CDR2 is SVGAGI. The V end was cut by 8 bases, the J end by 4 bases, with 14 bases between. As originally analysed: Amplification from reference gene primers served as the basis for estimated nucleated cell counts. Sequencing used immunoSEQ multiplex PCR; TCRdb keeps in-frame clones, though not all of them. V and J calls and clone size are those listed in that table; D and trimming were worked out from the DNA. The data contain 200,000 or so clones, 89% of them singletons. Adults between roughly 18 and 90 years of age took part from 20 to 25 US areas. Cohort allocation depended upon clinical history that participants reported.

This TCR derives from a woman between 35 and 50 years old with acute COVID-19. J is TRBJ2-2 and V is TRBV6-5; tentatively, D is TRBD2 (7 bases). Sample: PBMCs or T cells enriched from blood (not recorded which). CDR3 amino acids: CASLNREGTGELFF. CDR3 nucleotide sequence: TGTGCCAGCCTGAACAGGGAGGGCACCGGGGAGCTGTTTTTT.